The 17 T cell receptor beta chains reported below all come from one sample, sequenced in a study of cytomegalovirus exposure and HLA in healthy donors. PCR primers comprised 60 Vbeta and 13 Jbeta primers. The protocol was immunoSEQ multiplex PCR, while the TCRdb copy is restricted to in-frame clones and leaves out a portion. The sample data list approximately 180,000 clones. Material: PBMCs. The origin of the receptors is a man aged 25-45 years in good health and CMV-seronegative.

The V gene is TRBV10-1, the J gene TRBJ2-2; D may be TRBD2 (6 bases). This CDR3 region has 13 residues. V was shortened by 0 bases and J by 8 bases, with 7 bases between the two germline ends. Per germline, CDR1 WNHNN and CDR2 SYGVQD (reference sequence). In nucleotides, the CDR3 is TGCGCCAGCAGTGAGTCCGGGGGAGGGGAGCTGTTTTTT. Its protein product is CASSESGGGELFF.

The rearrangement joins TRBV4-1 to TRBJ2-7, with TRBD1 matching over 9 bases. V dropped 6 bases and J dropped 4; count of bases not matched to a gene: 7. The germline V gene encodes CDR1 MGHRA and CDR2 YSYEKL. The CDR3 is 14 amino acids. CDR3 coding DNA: TGCGCCAGCAGTTCCGGGACAGGGAGATACGAGCAGTACTTC. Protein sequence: CASSSGTGRYEQYF.

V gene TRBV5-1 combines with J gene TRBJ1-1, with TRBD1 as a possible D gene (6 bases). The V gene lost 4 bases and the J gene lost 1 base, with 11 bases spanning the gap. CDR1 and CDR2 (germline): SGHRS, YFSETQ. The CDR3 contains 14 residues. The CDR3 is CASSLRTANTEAFF. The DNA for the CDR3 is TGCGCCAGCAGCCTCCGGACAGCGAACACTGAAGCTTTCTTT.

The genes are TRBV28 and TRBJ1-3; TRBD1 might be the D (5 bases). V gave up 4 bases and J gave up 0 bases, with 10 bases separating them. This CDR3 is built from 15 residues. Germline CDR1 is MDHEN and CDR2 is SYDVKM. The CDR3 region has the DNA TGTGCCAGCAGTTCCGACAGTCGCTCTGGAAACACCATATATTTT. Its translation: CASSSDSRSGNTIYF.

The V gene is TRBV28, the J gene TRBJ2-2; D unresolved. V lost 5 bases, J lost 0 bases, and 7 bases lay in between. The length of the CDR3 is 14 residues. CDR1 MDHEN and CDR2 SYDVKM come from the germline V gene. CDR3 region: CASSLETNTGELFF. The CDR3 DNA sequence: TGTGCCAGCAGTCTAGAGACGAACACCGGGGAGCTGTTTTTT.

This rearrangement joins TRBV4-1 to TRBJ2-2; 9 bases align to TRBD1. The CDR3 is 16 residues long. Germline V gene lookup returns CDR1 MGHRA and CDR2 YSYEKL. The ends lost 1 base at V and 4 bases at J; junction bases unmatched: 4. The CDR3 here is CASSQVLTGGTGELFF. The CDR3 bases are TGCGCCAGCAGCCAAGTTCTGACAGGGGGCACCGGGGAGCTGTTTTTT.

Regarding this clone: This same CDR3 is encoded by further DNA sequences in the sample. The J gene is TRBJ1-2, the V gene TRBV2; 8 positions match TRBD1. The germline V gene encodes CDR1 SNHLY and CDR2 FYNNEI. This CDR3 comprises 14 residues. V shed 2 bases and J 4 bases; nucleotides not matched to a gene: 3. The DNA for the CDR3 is TGTGCCAGCAGTGAATCAGGGGGCGTCTATGGCTACACCTTC. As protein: CASSESGGVYGYTF.

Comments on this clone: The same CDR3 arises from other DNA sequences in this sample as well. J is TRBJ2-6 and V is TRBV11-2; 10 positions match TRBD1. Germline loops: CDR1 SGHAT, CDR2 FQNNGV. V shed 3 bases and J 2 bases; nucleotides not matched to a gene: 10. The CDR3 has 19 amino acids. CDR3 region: CASSFTWTGGYPGANVLTF. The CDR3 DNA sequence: TGTGCCAGCAGCTTTACATGGACAGGGGGATATCCTGGGGCCAACGTCCTGACTTTC.

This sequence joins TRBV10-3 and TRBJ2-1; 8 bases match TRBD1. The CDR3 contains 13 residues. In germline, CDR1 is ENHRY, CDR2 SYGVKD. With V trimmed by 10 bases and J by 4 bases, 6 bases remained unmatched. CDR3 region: CATGQGGYNEQFF. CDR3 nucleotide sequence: TGTGCCACCGGACAGGGAGGATACAATGAGCAGTTCTTC.

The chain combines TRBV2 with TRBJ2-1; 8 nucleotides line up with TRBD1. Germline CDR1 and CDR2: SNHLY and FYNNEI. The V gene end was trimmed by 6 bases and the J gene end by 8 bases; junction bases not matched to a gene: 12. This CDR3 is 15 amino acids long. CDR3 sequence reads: CASRASGGAFYEQFF. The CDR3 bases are TGTGCCAGCAGGGCATCAGGGGGCGCTTTCTATGAGCAGTTCTTC.

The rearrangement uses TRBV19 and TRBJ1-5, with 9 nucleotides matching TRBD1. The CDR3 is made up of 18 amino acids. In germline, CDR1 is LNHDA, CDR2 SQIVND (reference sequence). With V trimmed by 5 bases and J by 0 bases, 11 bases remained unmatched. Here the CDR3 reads CASSPGQGRVYSNQPQHF. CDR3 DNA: TGTGCCAGTAGTCCTGGACAGGGGAGGGTTTATAGCAATCAGCCCCAGCATTTT.

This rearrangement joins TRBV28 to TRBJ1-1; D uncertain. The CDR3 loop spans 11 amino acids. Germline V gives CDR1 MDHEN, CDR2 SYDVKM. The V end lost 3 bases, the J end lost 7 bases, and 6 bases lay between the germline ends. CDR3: CASSFRVEAFF. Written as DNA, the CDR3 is TGTGCCAGCAGTTTTCGGGTTGAAGCTTTCTTT.

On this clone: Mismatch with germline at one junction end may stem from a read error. This CDR3 is CASTYLGGNYDYTF. DNA for the CDR3: TGTGCCAGCACCTACCTGGGAGGAAACTATGACTACACCTTC. The chain employs TRBV6-1 and TRBJ1-2; no definite D call. The germline V gene has CDR1 MNHNS and CDR2 SASEGT. The CDR3 extends over 14 amino acids.

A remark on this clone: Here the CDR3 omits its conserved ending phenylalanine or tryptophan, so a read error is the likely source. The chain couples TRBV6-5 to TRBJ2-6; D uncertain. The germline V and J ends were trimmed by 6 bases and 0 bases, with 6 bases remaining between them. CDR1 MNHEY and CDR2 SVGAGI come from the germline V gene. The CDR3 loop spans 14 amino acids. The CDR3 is CASRLTSGANVLTS. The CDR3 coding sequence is TGTGCCAGCAGACTAACCTCTGGGGCCAACGTCCTGACTTCC.

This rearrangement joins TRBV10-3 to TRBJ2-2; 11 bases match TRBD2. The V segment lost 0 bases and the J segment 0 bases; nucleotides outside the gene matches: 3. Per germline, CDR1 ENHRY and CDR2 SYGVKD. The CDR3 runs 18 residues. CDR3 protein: CAISESASGRSNTGELFF. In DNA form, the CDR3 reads TGTGCCATCAGTGAGTCGGCTAGCGGGAGGTCGAACACCGGGGAGCTGTTTTTT.

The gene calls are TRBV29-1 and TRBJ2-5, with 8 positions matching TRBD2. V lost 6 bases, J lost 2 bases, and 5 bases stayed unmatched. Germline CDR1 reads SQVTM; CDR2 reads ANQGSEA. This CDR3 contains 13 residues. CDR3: CSVAGGLQETQYF. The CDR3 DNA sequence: TGCAGCGTCGCGGGAGGCCTACAAGAGACCCAGTACTTC.

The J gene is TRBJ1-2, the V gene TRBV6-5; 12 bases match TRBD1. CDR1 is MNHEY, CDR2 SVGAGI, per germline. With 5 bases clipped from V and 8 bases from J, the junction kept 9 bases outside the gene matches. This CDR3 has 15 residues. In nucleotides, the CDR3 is TGTGCCAGCAGTCCTCCGGGACAGGGGGCTAGAGGCTACACCTTC. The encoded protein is CASSPPGQGARGYTF.